This T cell receptor (beta chain) was sequenced in a study of cytomegalovirus exposure and HLA in healthy donors. Study conclusions and caveats: Analysis performed later found around 15,000 TCR beta sequences associated with HLA alleles at 0.05 false discovery rate.

60 Vbeta and 13 Jbeta primers were used in PCR. The table came from immunoSEQ multiplex PCR; TCRdb's copy has only in-frame clones and leaves some out. The sample contains some 130,000 clones, roughly two thirds of which appear only once. Germline CDR1 reads SGHRS; CDR2 reads YFSETQ. CDR3 length: 16 amino acids. Trimming pared 4 bases from V and 4 bases from J, leaving 20 bases between. A word on this clone: Its antigen is still unknown.

V usage is TRBV5-1 and J usage is TRBJ1-1; D ambiguous. This receptor was obtained from a man aged 30 to 45 in good health and CMV-seropositive. The sequenced material came from PBMCs. CDR3 DNA sequence: TGCGCCAGCAGCCCAGTACCGGGGTCATGGAGCACTGAAGCTTTCTTT. Translation gives CASSPVPGSWSTEAFF.